This T cell receptor (beta chain) was identified in a study of T-cell memory formation after mild COVID-19. On this clonotype: Its matching antigen is unknown.

The 5'RACE method, run with constant-segment primers, produced TCR alpha and TCR beta cDNA libraries (carrying sample barcodes and UMIs). TCRdb re-derived calls from the 5' RACE reads in MiXCR, one entry per CDR3 protein. Found here are some 68,000 distinct CDR3 sequences, over 15% of them singletons; the top ten hold about a third. Trimming removed 3 bases from V and 8 bases from J, with 13 bases in between. The CDR3 is made up of 13 amino acids. Germline V gene data show CDR1 as SEHNR and CDR2 as FQNEAQ (reference sequence). Points from the study as a whole: CD4+ contracting clones were found mainly in CM and EM, and CD8+ ones in EMRA. Later expanders leaned CD4+, whereas clones that contracted between day 15 and 85 were balanced CD4/CD8. Pre-infection memory contained some responding clones, which suggested that cross-reactive memory had joined.

The source is an adult woman who had mild COVID-19 (a few samples of this study predate the infection). Cell type and time point are not known. The chain joins TRBV7-9 to TRBJ2-5; D is uncertain. The sequencing input was PBMCs or a T cell subset sorted from them (not recorded which). CDR3 residues: CASSLDPTPTQYF. The CDR3 bases are TGTGCCAGCAGCTTGGATCCAACCCCTACCCAGTACTTC.